This T cell receptor beta chain stems from a study of blood T cells in healthy people across ages. As concerns this clonotype: The antigen remains unidentified. The junction shows a germline mismatch at one end, possibly a read error.

The draw of peripheral blood yielded ten milliliters from each donor. Isolating PBMCs gave at least 6.5 million of these cells per sample. Study-wide findings and caveats: Per million T cells, TCR beta diversity dropped about linearly as age rose.

A second PCR of roughly 7 to 11 cycles used a sample-barcoded 5' primer and a J-beta primer mix. Each TCR beta cDNA got a 12-nucleotide random molecular identifier. TCRdb used MiXCR to reprocess the 5' RACE reads, holding one entry per CDR3 protein. The table lists fewer than 1,000,000 distinct CDR3 sequences, approximately 48% of them singletons. This CDR3 comprises 14 residues. This chain links TRBV12-3 or TRBV12-4 with TRBJ1-4, with no clear D. The source of this sequence is a man aged 55 to 70 in good health. The specimen was blood. The CDR3 here is CASGFGVTNEKLFF. For the CDR3, the DNA is TGTGCCAGCGGTTTTGGGGTGACTAATGAAAAACTGTTTTTT.